The present entry profiles one T cell receptor beta chain with its context. Sequencing used immunoSEQ multiplex PCR; TCRdb keeps in-frame clones, though not all of them. This sample has around 180,000 clones, with 88% found just once. The sample comes from a study of T cell responses to AZD1222 COVID-19 vaccine. The CDR3 has 15 amino acids. Germline V gene data show CDR1 as LGHNA and CDR2 as YSLEER. V was pared by 2 bases and J by 3 bases, with 5 bases of the junction left unmatched. This chain connects TRBV4-3 to TRBJ2-7, with 9 bases identical to TRBD1. The sequence was obtained from an adult who received the AZD1222 COVID-19 vaccine. Specimen: peripheral blood, collected 28 days after the second AZD1222 dose. CDR3 nucleotides: TGCGCCAGCAGCCAACCGGGACAGGGCTTCTACGAGCAGTACTTC. Its protein is CASSQPGQGFYEQYF.